This entry lists 9 T cell receptor beta chains sequenced from one sample in a study of cytomegalovirus exposure and HLA in healthy donors. The PCR employed 60 Vbeta primers together with 13 Jbeta primers. Method: immunoSEQ multiplex PCR; TCRdb's copy keeps in-frame clones and lacks some. The data show about 160,000 clones, 60% to 80% seen once. The sequencing sample was made of PBMCs. The receptors were sampled from a woman in her 30s in good health and CMV-seronegative.

The J gene is TRBJ2-3, the V gene TRBV19; D remains unclear. V lost 1 base, J lost 6 bases, and 17 bases lay in between. CDR1 is LNHDA and CDR2 is SQIVND in the germline V gene (reference sequence). CDR3 length: 16 residues. The CDR3 bases are TGTGCCAGTAGTATAGCAGGCTTTCTCAGTACGGATACGCAGTATTTT. It specifies CASSIAGFLSTDTQYF.

The sample holds a few counts of this clone. CDR3 sequence (DNA): TGTGCCAGCAGCTCGGGACTAGCGGGGGGAGAGACCCAGTACTTC. It codes for CASSSGLAGGETQYF. The chain combines TRBV7-3 with TRBJ2-5, with TRBD2 matching over 15 bases. Germline assignment: CDR1 SGHTA and CDR2 FQGTGA. Losses at the gene ends were 4 bases for V and 4 bases for J; bases not matched to a gene: 1. The CDR3 spans 15 residues.

CDR3 nucleotides: TGTGCCAGCAGTTTTTTAAAGGGGGCGGGCAATCAGCCCCAGCATTTT. Protein sequence: CASSFLKGAGNQPQHF. This sequence joins TRBV28 and TRBJ1-5, with TRBD1 matching over 7 bases. The CDR3 consists of 16 residues. V lost 3 bases to trimming and J lost 2 bases; unmatched junction nucleotides: 7. CDR1 MDHEN and CDR2 SYDVKM come from the germline V gene.

The chain recombines TRBV6-6 with TRBJ1-1; unclear D gene. Germline V gene data show CDR1 as MNHNY and CDR2 as SVGAGI (reference sequence). The CDR3 totals 12 residues. V lost 11 bases, J lost 2 bases, and 12 bases lay in between. The CDR3, as DNA: TGTGCCGTGAGAAGCTATAACACTGAAGCTTTCTTT. Translated: CAVRSYNTEAFF.

The rearrangement uses TRBV9 and TRBJ2-5, with 7 bases identical to TRBD2. J lost 5 bases, V lost 0 bases, and 7 bases had no gene match. The CDR3 loop spans 15 amino acids. Per germline, CDR1 SGDLS and CDR2 YYNGEE. For the CDR3, the DNA is TGTGCCAGCAGCGTAGCGGGGGGAGCAGGTGAGACCCAGTACTTC. It is translated as CASSVAGGAGETQYF.

The chain has TRBV10-3 and TRBJ1-1, with unresolved D. CDR1 is ENHRY, CDR2 SYGVKD, per germline. The CDR3 sequence is 13 residues long. The V gene lost 10 bases and the J gene lost 3 bases, with 15 bases spanning the gap. CDR3 loop: CATDRGSDTEAFF. CDR3 in DNA: TGTGCCACCGATAGAGGGAGCGACACTGAAGCTTTCTTT.

This clone was detected only once. This chain connects TRBV6-1 to TRBJ2-1, with TRBD2 matching over 11 bases. This CDR3 region has 13 residues. With 3 bases clipped from V and 15 bases from J, the junction kept 7 bases outside the gene matches. From germline, CDR1 is MNHNS and CDR2 SASEGT. The CDR3 coding sequence is TGTGCCAGCAGTGAGTTTAGCGGGGGGGCCCGGTTCTTC. Translation gives CASSEFSGGARFF.

The chain carries TRBV5-4 and TRBJ1-2; no clear D. The V gene lost 0 bases and the J gene lost 2 bases, with 11 bases spanning the gap. Looked up from germline, CDR1 is SGHNT and CDR2 is YYREEE (reference sequence). There are 15 residues in the CDR3. As DNA, the CDR3 is TGTGCCAGCAGCTTGGTTACGGGAAAGAACTATGGCTACACCTTC. Translation gives CASSLVTGKNYGYTF. The entire variable domain, with the rest obtained from reference TRBV5-4 and TRBJ1-2, is as follows: ETGVTQSPTHLIKTRGQQVTLRCSSQSGHNTVSWYQQALGQGPQFIFQYYREEENGRGNFPPRFSGLQFPNYSSELNVNALELDDSALYLCASSLVTGKNYGYTFGSGTRLTVV.

The gene calls are TRBV5-1 and TRBJ2-7; TRBD2 is a possible D gene (6 bases). V gave up 1 base and J gave up 3 bases, with 11 bases separating them. Germline V lookup: CDR1 SGHRS, CDR2 YFSETQ. The CDR3 has 14 residues. This CDR3 reads CASSLSGDHYEQYF. The CDR3 nucleotides read TGCGCCAGCAGCTTGTCGGGGGACCACTACGAGCAGTACTTC.